One and the same sample provided the 19 T cell receptor beta chains below, sequenced in a study of metastatic and nonmetastatic thyroid tumors. MiXCR re-clonotyped the PCR reads for TCRdb. The sample consists of tens of thousands of clones, about 13% of them appearing once. Nobody among the patients had been given any treatment before thyroid surgery. Sequenced: blood. These receptor sequences come from a female donor with papillary thyroid cancer or a benign thyroid nodule (not recorded which). Some clones in this sample may be carry-over from other donors' samples.

V is TRBV5-6 and J is TRBJ2-1; 9 bases line up with TRBD2. V was clipped by 5 bases and J by 6 bases; unmatched bases: 9. The CDR3 is 15 residues long. The germline V gene has CDR1 SGHDT and CDR2 YYEEEE. Here the CDR3 reads CASSFQREASNEQFF. CDR3 nucleotide sequence: TGTGCCAGCAGTTTCCAGCGGGAGGCCTCCAATGAGCAGTTCTTC.

The sample holds many counts of this clone. The CDR3 reads CATQIAGSLGAQYF. For the CDR3, the DNA is TGTGCCACCCAGATAGCGGGGTCTCTGGGTGCGCAGTATTTT. The chain is built from TRBV6-1 and TRBJ2-3, with 8 positions matching TRBD2. Germline CDR1 reads MNHNS; CDR2 reads SASEGT. After removal of 10 bases from V and 10 bases from J, the junction contained 16 bases not matched to a gene. This CDR3 spans 14 amino acids.

This clone has a count of ten or more. The V gene is TRBV6-6, the J gene TRBJ2-7; no definite D call. CDR1 and CDR2 (germline): MNHNY, SVGAGI (reference sequence). V dropped 2 bases and J dropped 3 bases, with 8 bases sitting between them. This CDR3 is 13 amino acids long. The CDR3 coding sequence is TGTGCCAGCAGTTACGGGCAGTTCTACGAGCAGTACTTC. This gives the protein CASSYGQFYEQYF.

The V gene is TRBV19, the J gene TRBJ1-4, with D hard to call. Germline V gene data show CDR1 as LNHDA and CDR2 as SQIVND (reference sequence). The CDR3 totals 17 residues. The V end was cut by 3 bases, the J end by 2 bases, with 16 bases between. The CDR3 nucleotides read TGTGCCAGTAGTATGACCAGCGCATTCATGACTAATGAAAAACTGTTTTTT. Amino acid sequence: CASSMTSAFMTNEKLFF. Looking up the rest from reference TRBV19 and TRBJ1-4 gives the full variable domain: DGGITQSPKYLFRKEGQNVTLSCEQNLNHDAMYWYRQDPGQGLRLIYYSQIVNDFQKGDIAEGYSVSREKKESFPLTVTSAQKNPTAFYLCASSMTSAFMTNEKLFFGSGTQLSVL.

Within the sample, this clone is medium-sized (0.01 to 0.1%). This chain connects TRBV6-5 to TRBJ1-6; tentatively, D is TRBD1 (5 bases). CDR3 size: 17 residues. Germline assignment: CDR1 MNHEY and CDR2 SVGAGI. V shed 2 bases and J shed 10 bases, with 21 bases lying between them. The chain's CDR3 is CASSYLPSDTDGSPLHF. The DNA of the CDR3 is TGTGCCAGCAGTTACCTCCCCTCGGACACGGATGGATCACCCCTCCACTTT.

The rearrangement uses TRBV6-1 and TRBJ2-5; 13 bases are a match to TRBD2. Germline values: CDR1 MNHNS, CDR2 SASEGT. The CDR3 sequence is 14 residues long. The J segment lost 4 bases and the V segment lost 8 bases, leaving 4 bases of the junction unmatched. The CDR3 here is CASGRTSGGETQYF. CDR3 DNA sequence: TGTGCCAGCGGAAGGACTAGCGGGGGAGAGACCCAGTACTTC.

This rearrangement joins TRBV6-5 to TRBJ1-1; no firm D call. CDR3 length: 14 amino acids. Germline V CDR1 and CDR2: MNHEY, SVGAGI. V was pared by 4 bases and J by 0 bases, with 9 bases between. CDR3 region: CASSLEGLNTEAFF. For the CDR3, the DNA is TGTGCCAGCAGTTTGGAGGGCCTGAACACTGAAGCTTTCTTT.

The table lists this clone with many counts. The gene calls are TRBV29-1 and TRBJ2-3; D not certain. The CDR3 consists of 12 residues. The germline V and J ends were trimmed by 4 bases and 2 bases, with 7 bases remaining between them. Germline CDR1 and CDR2: SQVTM and ANQGSEA. CDR3 in amino acids: CSVVTDTDTQYF. The CDR3 DNA follows: TGCAGCGTTGTTACGGACACAGATACGCAGTATTTT.

There are many counts of this clone. This sequence joins TRBV20-1 and TRBJ2-7; TRBD1 matches 10 bases. V shed 3 bases and J 5 bases; nucleotides not matched to a gene: 4. The V gene's germline CDR1 is DFQATT and CDR2 SNEGSKA (reference sequence). The CDR3 has 13 amino acids. CDR3 bases: TGCAGTGCTAGGACGACAGGGGGCGACGAGCAGTACTTC. Its protein product is CSARTTGGDEQYF.

This clone occurred many times. V usage is TRBV28 and J usage is TRBJ2-2; D gene uncertain. Between the trimmed V and J ends, which lost 7 bases and 1 base, there was a span of 10 bases. This CDR3 has 14 residues. Looked up from germline, CDR1 is MDHEN and CDR2 is SYDVKM. The CDR3 nucleotides read TGTGCCAGCACCCCTGGCGGGAACACCGGGGAGCTGTTTTTT. Translation gives CASTPGGNTGELFF.

Of note for this clone: Mismatch with germline at one junction end may stem from a read error. The chain uses TRBV6-1 and TRBJ2-2, with 7 positions matching TRBD1. Germline V lookup: CDR1 MNHNS, CDR2 SASEGT. This CDR3 has 14 residues. CDR3 protein: CASTLVGGTGEPFF. Written as DNA, the CDR3 is TGTGCCAGCACGCTAGTAGGGGGCACCGGGGAGCCGTTTTTT.

This chain connects TRBV15 to TRBJ2-7, with 8 bases identical to TRBD2. The CDR3 runs 20 residues. From germline, CDR1 is LNHNV and CDR2 YYDKDF (reference sequence). V dropped 3 bases and J dropped 8; count of bases not matched to a gene: 27. CDR3 nucleotides: TGTGCCACCAGCAGCCTAACAGAACCGGGACTAGAGGGGGGAATATACAAGCAGTACTTC. It encodes CATSSLTEPGLEGGIYKQYF.

For this clone: The final CDR3 position lacks the conserved phenylalanine or tryptophan, pointing to a likely read error. V usage is TRBV6-7 and J usage is TRBJ1-5; 7 bases fit TRBD1. TRBV6-7 is treated as an ORF (open reading frame) with a function not yet certain. The CDR3 is 16 residues long. CDR3 nucleotide sequence: TGTGCAAGCAGAAAACACCGAGGGGGCGCGGATCAGCCCCAGCATTAT. Residues: CASRKHRGGADQPQHY.

This clone was seen at least ten times. The genes are TRBV11-2 and TRBJ2-1, with D unclear. Deletions cut 1 base from V and 10 bases from J, with 11 bases between. Germline CDR1 and CDR2: SGHAT and FQNNGV. The CDR3 has 13 residues. The CDR3 nucleotides are TGTGCCAGCAGCTTAGCCCAGCTGGGCGAGCAGTTCTTC. It codes for CASSLAQLGEQFF. Full variable domain (remainder filled in from reference TRBV11-2 and TRBJ2-1): EAGVAQSPRYKIIEKRQSVAFWCNPISGHATLYWYQQILGQGPKLLIQFQNNGVVDDSQLPKDRFSAERLKGVDSTLKIQPAKLEDSAVYLCASSLAQLGEQFFGPGTRLTVL.

This clone was counted between two and nine times. This chain joins TRBV28 and TRBJ2-1; 12 bases are a match to TRBD2. CDR1 is MDHEN and CDR2 is SYDVKM in the germline V gene. This CDR3 region has 15 residues. V shed 4 bases, J shed 11 bases, and the junction held 9 bases outside the gene matches. The DNA of the CDR3 is TGTGCCAGCAGTTGGGGACTAGCGGGCTACAAGCAGCAGTTCTTC. It is translated as CASSWGLAGYKQQFF.

This clone was found many times. The CDR3 coding sequence is TGTGCCAGCAGCACCCGAGCCGGGACAGGGACCCCTAACACTGAAGCTTTCTTT. It yields the protein CASSTRAGTGTPNTEAFF. This sequence joins TRBV7-2 and TRBJ1-1, with 9 bases lining up with TRBD1. CDR1 is SGHTA and CDR2 is FQGNSA in the germline V gene. V was pared by 5 bases and J by 2 bases, with 15 bases of the junction left unmatched. The CDR3 loop spans 18 amino acids.

At least ten counts were recorded for this clone. J is TRBJ2-1 and V is TRBV11-2; TRBD2 is a possible D gene (6 bases). The CDR3 covers 12 residues. CDR1 and CDR2 (germline): SGHAT, FQNNGV. V lost 2 bases to trimming and J lost 11 bases, with 10 bases between them. The CDR3 sequence: CASSLLREKQFF. The CDR3 DNA follows: TGTGCCAGCAGCTTACTACGGGAGAAGCAGTTCTTC.

Ten or more counts support this clone. V is TRBV27 and J is TRBJ2-1; the match to TRBD2 covers 11 bases. The V gene's germline CDR1 is MNHEY and CDR2 SMNVEV (reference sequence). The CDR3 totals 15 residues. Trimming removed 8 bases from V and 10 bases from J; junction bases left unmatched: 13. The CDR3 DNA sequence: TGTGCCAGCCAGGGAACTAGCGGGGGCCGTGGGGAGCAGTTCTTC. Its translation is CASQGTSGGRGEQFF.

This clone was counted a few times. A read error may explain this, as a much larger clone is one base away. Other DNA sequences in the sample encode the same CDR3. The rearrangement uses TRBV5-4 and TRBJ2-3; 8 bases map to TRBD2. The germline V gene encodes CDR1 SGHNT and CDR2 YYREEE (reference sequence). The CDR3 length is 15 residues. CDR3 residues: CASSFPGGGTDTQYF. The CDR3, as DNA: TGCGCCAGCAGCTTTCCGGGGGGGGGCACAGATACGCAGTATTTT.